This T cell receptor beta chain is drawn from a study of identical twins. CDR1 is ENHRY, CDR2 SYGVKD, per germline. This CDR3 is 14 amino acids long. V lost 10 bases, J lost 3 bases, and 15 bases lay in between. TCRdb processed the 5' RACE reads anew with MiXCR; each CDR3 protein has one entry. Seen here are approximately 490,000 distinct CDR3 sequences, 20% to 25% observed once, and the top ten hold about 0.48%. These data are also associated with another study on yellow fever vaccine responses in identical twins.

Sequenced material: CD4+ T cells sorted from blood. The receptor comes from a woman aged 18-35 years in good health. The rearrangement uses TRBV10-3 and TRBJ2-2; D is ambiguous. In DNA form, the CDR3 reads TGTGCCACCGGCGTGTCGTTGTACACCGGGGAGCTGTTTTTT. Residues: CATGVSLYTGELFF.